This section outlines one TCR beta chain sequence together with its context. Its antigen is still unknown. A read error may account for a junction end that differs from germline. The CDR3 is made up of 12 amino acids. Germline loops: CDR1 LNHDA, CDR2 SQIVND (reference sequence). TCRdb called the reads again in MiXCR, with one record for every CDR3 protein. The data hold around 240,000 distinct CDR3 sequences, with roughly 20% observed a single time. This sample was included in a study of T cell repertoires in cytomegalovirus infection. The overall study: Evidence of both CMV infection and a matching HLA type came from public TCR beta signatures.

The study's findings and limits: Based on cumulative public TCR beta family frequency, carriers of CMV plus the relevant HLA were identified. In two of eight donors, the top clonotype was HLA-C-restricted CMV-specific.

The material sequenced was CD8+ T cells from PBMCs. This sequence joins TRBV19 and TRBJ2-2; D is unresolved. This sequence was found in a human donor in good health (CMV status not recorded). Some clones in this sample may be carry-over from other donors' samples. CDR3 DNA: TGTGCCAGTGGTTCCAACAGCGGGGAGCTGTTTTTT. Encoded protein: CASGSNSGELFF.